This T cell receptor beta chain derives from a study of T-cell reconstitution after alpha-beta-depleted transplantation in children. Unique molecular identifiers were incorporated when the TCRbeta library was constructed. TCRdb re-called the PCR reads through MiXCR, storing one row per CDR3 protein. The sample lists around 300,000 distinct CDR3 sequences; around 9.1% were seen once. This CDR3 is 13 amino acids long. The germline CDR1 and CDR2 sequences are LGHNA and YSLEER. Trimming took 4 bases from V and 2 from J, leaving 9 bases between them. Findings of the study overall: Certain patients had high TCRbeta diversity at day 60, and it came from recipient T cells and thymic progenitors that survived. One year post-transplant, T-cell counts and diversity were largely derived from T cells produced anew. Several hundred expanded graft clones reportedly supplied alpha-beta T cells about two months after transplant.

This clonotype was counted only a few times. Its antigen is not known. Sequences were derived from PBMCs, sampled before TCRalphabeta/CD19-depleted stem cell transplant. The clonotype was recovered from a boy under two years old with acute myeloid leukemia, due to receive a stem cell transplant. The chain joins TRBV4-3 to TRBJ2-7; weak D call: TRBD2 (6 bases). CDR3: CASSRRLAYEQYF. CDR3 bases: TGCGCCAGCAGCCGGCGACTAGCCTACGAGCAGTACTTC.